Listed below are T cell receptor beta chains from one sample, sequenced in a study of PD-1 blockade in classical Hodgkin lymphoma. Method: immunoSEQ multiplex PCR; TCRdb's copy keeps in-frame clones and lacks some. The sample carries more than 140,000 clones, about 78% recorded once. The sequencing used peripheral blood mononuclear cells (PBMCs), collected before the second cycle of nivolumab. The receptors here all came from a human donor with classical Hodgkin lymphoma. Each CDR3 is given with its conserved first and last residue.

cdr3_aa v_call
CASSYEGTGSGANVLTF TRBV2
CASTEGADGYTF TRBV28
CASSPIAGQINEKLFF TRBV18
CASRLAGGLTGANVLTF TRBV19
CASSFRWGGELFF TRBV7-6
CASSHGDAFRTEAFF TRBV6-4
CASSSFEDRPGEAFF TRBV6-6
CASSLGGGRSISSPLHF TRBV7-9
CASMPGLAGVEQFF TRBV6-5
CASSLGLAGYNEQFF TRBV5-4
CASSLDGASVNGYTF TRBV11-2
CASSQDTGANYGYTF TRBV4-2
CASSPPLAGGLGFQETQYF TRBV18
CASSFPSGSVAGELFF TRBV6-6
CASSFSGTSLFGEQYF TRBV5-1
CASSLGADTEAFF TRBV5-6
CASRDRSLNTIYF TRBV27
CASSPSESQYF TRBV7-2
CAISESQNTEAFF TRBV10-3
CASSQVWSWDYEQYF TRBV4-3
CASSPGQASLGPQHF TRBV9
CASSQATSVVEQYF TRBV4-3
CASSSVRTNYGYTF TRBV6-6
CASSLEDTWAYEQYF TRBV7-9
CASSQTGVAYEQYF TRBV13
CASKVGGAGTDTQYF TRBV5-1